This TCR beta chain was found in a study of response to subunit inactivated influenza vaccine. One entry per CDR3 protein, called by TCRdb with MiXCR from the RT-PCR reads. The data show 800,000 or so distinct CDR3 sequences, less than 25% seen once. The CDR3 is 14 residues long. Germline CDR1 and CDR2: SQVTM and ANQGSEA. Deletions cut 6 bases from V and 3 bases from J, with 17 bases between. The gene calls are TRBV29-1 and TRBJ2-5; no definite D call. This clonotype was sampled from a man between 50 and 59 years old who received an inactivated influenza vaccine. Sample: PBMCs from blood, taken 4 to 6 days after vaccination. The CDR3 protein is CSVPPYDSEETQYF. CDR3 in DNA: TGCAGCGTACCTCCCTATGACTCGGAAGAGACCCAGTACTTC.